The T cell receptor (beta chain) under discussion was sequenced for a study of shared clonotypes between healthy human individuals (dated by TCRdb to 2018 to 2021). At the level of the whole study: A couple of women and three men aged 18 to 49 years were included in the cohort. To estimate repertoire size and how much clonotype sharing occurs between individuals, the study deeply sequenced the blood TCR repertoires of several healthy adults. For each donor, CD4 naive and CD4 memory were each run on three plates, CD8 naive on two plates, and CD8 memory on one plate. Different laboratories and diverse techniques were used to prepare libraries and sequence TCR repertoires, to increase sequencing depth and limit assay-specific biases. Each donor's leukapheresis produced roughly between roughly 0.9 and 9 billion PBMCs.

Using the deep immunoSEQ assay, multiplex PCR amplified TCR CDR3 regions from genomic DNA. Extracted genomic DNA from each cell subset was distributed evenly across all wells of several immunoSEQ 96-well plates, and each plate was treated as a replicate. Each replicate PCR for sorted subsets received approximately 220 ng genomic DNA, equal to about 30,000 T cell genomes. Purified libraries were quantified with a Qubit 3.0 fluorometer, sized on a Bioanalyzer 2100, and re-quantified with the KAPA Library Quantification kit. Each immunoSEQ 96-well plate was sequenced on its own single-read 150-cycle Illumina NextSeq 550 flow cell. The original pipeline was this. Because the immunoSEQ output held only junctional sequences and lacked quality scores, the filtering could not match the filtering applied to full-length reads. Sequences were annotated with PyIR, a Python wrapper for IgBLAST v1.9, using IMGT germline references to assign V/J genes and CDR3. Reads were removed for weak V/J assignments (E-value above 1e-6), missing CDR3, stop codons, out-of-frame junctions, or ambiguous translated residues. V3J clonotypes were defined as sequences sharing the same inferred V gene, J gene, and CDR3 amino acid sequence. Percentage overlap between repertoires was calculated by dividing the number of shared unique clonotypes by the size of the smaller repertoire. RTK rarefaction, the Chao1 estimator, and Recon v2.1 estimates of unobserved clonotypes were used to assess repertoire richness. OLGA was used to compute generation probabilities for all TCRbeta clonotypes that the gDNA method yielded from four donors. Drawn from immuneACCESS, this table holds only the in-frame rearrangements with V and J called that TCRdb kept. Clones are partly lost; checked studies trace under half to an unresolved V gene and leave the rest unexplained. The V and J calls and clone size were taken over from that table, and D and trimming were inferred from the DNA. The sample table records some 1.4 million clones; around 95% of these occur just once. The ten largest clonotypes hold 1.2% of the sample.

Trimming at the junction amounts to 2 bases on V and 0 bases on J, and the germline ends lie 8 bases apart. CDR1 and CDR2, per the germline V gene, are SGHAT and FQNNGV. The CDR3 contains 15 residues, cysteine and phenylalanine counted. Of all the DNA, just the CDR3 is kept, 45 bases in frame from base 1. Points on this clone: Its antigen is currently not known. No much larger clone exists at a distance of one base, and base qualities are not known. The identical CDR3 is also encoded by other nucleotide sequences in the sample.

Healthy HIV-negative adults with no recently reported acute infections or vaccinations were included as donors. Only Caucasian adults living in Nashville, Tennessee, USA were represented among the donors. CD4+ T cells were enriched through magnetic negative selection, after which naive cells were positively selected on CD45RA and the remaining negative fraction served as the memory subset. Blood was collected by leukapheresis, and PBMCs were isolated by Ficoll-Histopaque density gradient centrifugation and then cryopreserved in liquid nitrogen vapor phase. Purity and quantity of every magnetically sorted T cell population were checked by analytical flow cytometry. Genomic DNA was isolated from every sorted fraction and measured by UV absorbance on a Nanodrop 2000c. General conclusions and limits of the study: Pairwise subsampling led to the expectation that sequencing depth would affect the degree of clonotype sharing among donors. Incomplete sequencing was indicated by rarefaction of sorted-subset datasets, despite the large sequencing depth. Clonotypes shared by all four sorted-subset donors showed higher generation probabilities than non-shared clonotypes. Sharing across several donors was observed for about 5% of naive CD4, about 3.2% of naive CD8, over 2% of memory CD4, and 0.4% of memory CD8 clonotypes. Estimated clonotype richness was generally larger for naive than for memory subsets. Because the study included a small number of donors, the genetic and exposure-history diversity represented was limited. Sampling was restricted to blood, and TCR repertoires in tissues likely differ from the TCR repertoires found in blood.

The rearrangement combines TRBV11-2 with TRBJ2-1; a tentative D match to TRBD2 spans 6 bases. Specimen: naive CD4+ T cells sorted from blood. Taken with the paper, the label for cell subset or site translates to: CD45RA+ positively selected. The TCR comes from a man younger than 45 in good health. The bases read TGTGCCAGCAGCTTACGCGGGGACTCCTACAATGAGCAGTTCTTC. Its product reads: CASSLRGDSYNEQFF. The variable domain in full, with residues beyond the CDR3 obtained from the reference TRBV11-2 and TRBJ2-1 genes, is EAGVAQSPRYKIIEKRQSVAFWCNPISGHATLYWYQQILGQGPKLLIQFQNNGVVDDSQLPKDRFSAERLKGVDSTLKIQPAKLEDSAVYLCASSLRGDSYNEQFFGPGTRLTVL.